Following are 9 T cell receptor beta chains from one sample sequenced in a study of T cell responses to AZD1222 COVID-19 vaccine. Generated by immunoSEQ multiplex PCR, the TCRdb table keeps only in-frame clones and is missing some. The sample consists of roughly 100,000 clones, approximately 88% of them appearing once. The specimen comprised peripheral blood, sampled on day 0 of AZD1222 vaccination. These receptors came from an adult in good health.

J is TRBJ2-2 and V is TRBV10-2; TRBD1 might be the D (6 bases). CDR1 is WSHSY and CDR2 is SAAADI in the germline V gene. V was clipped by 5 bases and J by 0 bases, with 7 bases between them. This CDR3 is built from 14 residues. The CDR3 spells CASSRTANTGELFF. The CDR3 DNA reads TGCGCCAGCAGTAGGACAGCGAACACCGGGGAGCTGTTTTTT.

The rearrangement links TRBV7-9 to TRBJ1-2, with D hard to call. V was clipped by 5 bases and J by 5 bases, with 9 bases between them. Germline V gene data show CDR1 as SEHNR and CDR2 as FQNEAQ (reference sequence). This CDR3 spans 12 amino acids. CDR3 coding DNA: TGTGCCAGCAGCCAACGCCCATATGGCTACACCTTC. Its translation is CASSQRPYGYTF.

In DNA form, the CDR3 reads TGTGCCATCAGTGACCAAGGTACCACCTCATCCTTTGAAGCTTTCTTT. The encoded protein is CAISDQGTTSSFEAFF. The chain carries TRBV10-3 and TRBJ1-1; unclear D gene. The V and J ends lost 3 bases and 7 bases respectively, with 21 bases between them. CDR1 ENHRY and CDR2 SYGVKD come from the germline V gene. The CDR3 sequence is 16 residues long.

This chain connects TRBV7-9 to TRBJ1-5; possible D gene TRBD1, 5 bases. CDR3 size: 13 residues. Trimming took off 10 bases at V and 2 bases at J, with 12 bases between the two ends. Germline loops: CDR1 SEHNR, CDR2 FQNEAQ (reference sequence). The CDR3 bases are TGTGCCACCGGGGGGTCCGGCAATCAGCCCCAGCATTTT. As protein: CATGGSGNQPQHF. Together with reference TRBV7-9 and TRBJ1-5, the CDR3 gives the full variable domain: DTGVSQNPRHKITKRGQNVTFRCDPISEHNRLYWYRQTLGQGPEFLTYFQNEAQLEKSRLLSDRFSAERPKGSFSTLEIQRTEQGDSAMYLCATGGSGNQPQHFGDGTRLSIL.

This rearrangement joins TRBV12-5 to TRBJ2-1, with D tentatively TRBD1 (8 bases). CDR3 length: 15 amino acids. Trimming pared 6 bases from V and 5 bases from J, leaving 17 bases between. Germline V gives CDR1 LGHNT, CDR2 FRNRAP. CDR3 nucleotides: TGTGCTAGTGGCAGGGGGCGGGAGTTCCACAATGAGCAGTTCTTC. It specifies CASGRGREFHNEQFF.

The chain has TRBV27 and TRBJ2-5, with D maybe TRBD2 (5 bases). Per the germline V gene, CDR1 is MNHEY and CDR2 is SMNVEV (reference sequence). Trimming took 5 bases from V and 2 from J, leaving 12 bases between them. This CDR3 comprises 14 residues. Here the CDR3 DNA reads TGTGCCAGCAGTAGGCGGACTCTACAAGAGACCCAGTACTTC. This encodes CASSRRTLQETQYF.

V gene TRBV19 combines with J gene TRBJ2-2, with 8 bases lining up with TRBD2. This CDR3 has 15 residues. The J segment lost 7 bases and the V segment lost 3 bases, leaving 7 bases of the junction unmatched. Per germline, CDR1 LNHDA and CDR2 SQIVND (reference sequence). CDR3 nucleotides: TGTGCCAGTAGTATGAACAGCGCGGGGGGCGGGGAGCTGTTTTTT. This gives the protein CASSMNSAGGGELFF.

The chain is built from TRBV27 and TRBJ1-1; D is possibly TRBD1 (6 bases). CDR1 and CDR2 from the germline V gene are MNHEY and SMNVEV (reference sequence). The CDR3 is 16 amino acids. The germline V and J ends were trimmed by 5 bases and 1 base, with 17 bases remaining between them. The CDR3 region is CASSPLGGVGNTEAFF. CDR3 bases: TGTGCCAGCAGTCCCCTAGGGGGGGTGGGGAACACTGAAGCTTTCTTT.

The chain carries TRBV7-6 and TRBJ2-1; 14 bases agree with TRBD2. V was clipped by 5 bases and J by 4 bases; unmatched bases: 4. CDR3 size: 16 residues. The germline CDR1 and CDR2 sequences are SGHVS and FNYEAQ. The CDR3 region is CASSLGLAGGYNEQFF. The CDR3 DNA is TGTGCCAGCAGCCTCGGACTAGCGGGAGGTTACAATGAGCAGTTCTTC. Together with reference TRBV7-6 and TRBJ2-1, the CDR3 gives the full variable domain: GAGVSQSPRYKVTKRGQDVALRCDPISGHVSLYWYRQALGQGPEFLTYFNYEAQQDKSGLPNDRFSAERPEGSISTLTIQRTEQRDSAMYRCASSLGLAGGYNEQFFGPGTRLTVL.